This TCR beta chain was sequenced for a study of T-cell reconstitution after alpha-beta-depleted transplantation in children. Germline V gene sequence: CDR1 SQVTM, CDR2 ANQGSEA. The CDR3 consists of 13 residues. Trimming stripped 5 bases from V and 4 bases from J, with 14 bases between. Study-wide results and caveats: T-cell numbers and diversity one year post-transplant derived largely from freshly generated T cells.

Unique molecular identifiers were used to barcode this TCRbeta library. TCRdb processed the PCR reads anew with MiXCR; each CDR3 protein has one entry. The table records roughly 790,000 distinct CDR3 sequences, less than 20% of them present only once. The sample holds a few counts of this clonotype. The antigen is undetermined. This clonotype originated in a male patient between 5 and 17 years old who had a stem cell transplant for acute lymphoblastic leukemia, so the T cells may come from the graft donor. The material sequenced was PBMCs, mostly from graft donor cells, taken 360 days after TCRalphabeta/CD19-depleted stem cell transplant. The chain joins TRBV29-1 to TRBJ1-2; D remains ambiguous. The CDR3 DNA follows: TGCAGCGTTCAGGCCCAAAACCTCTATGGCTACACCTTC. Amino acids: CSVQAQNLYGYTF.